Below are 4 T cell receptor beta chains sequenced from a single sample in a study of shared clonotypes between healthy human individuals. Sequenced by immunoSEQ multiplex PCR; TCRdb stores in-frame clones only, minus some. The top ten clones hold 0.14% of a sample with millions of clones, around 94% of them seen once. The material sequenced was naive CD4+ T cells sorted from blood. Subset described: CD45RA+ positively selected. Receptors were obtained from a man in his late teens or twenties in good health.

This clone was counted only a few times. J is TRBJ2-5 and V is TRBV19, with 7 positions matching TRBD1. CDR3 length: 14 residues. V lost 5 bases to trimming and J lost 4 bases; unmatched junction nucleotides: 7. From germline, CDR1 is LNHDA and CDR2 SQIVND (reference sequence). CDR3 nucleotides: TGTGCCAGTAGTTCTCGACAGGGACGAGAGACCCAGTACTTC. It yields the protein CASSSRQGRETQYF.

V is TRBV4-3 and J is TRBJ2-1, with 9 bases fitting TRBD2. Germline V gives CDR1 LGHNA, CDR2 YSLEER. V lost 0 bases and J lost 8; bases outside the gene matches: 11. The CDR3 runs 17 residues. Here the CDR3 DNA reads TGCGCCAGCAGCCAAGAGATTCCTAGCGGGATTATATATGAGCAGTTCTTC. This encodes CASSQEIPSGIIYEQFF.

This clone was picked up one time. This rearrangement joins TRBV18 to TRBJ1-3, with TRBD1 identical over 8 bases. The CDR3 covers 15 residues. Per germline, CDR1 KGHSH and CDR2 LQKENI. The junction had 6 bases not matched to a gene; V was cut back by 6 bases and J by 2 bases. CDR3 sequence: CASSAGQGAGNTIYF. In DNA, the CDR3 is TGTGCCAGCTCGGCAGGACAGGGTGCTGGAAACACCATATATTTT.

The genes are TRBV28 and TRBJ2-1, with 7 bases aligning to TRBD2. Trimming removed 2 bases from V and 8 bases from J; junction bases left unmatched: 9. The CDR3 spans 15 residues. Germline V gene data show CDR1 as MDHEN and CDR2 as SYDVKM. The CDR3 region has the DNA TGTGCCAGCAGTTTACCTAGCGGATCTATCTATGAGCAGTTCTTC. Amino acids: CASSLPSGSIYEQFF.